This section outlines one T cell receptor beta chain sequence together with its context. Its specificity is not known. TCRdb reprocessed the 5' RACE reads, with one entry per CDR3 protein and no DNA. The sample totals roughly 170,000 distinct CDR3 sequences. Germline V gene lookup returns CDR1 SGHRS and CDR2 YFSETQ. This CDR3 is 15 amino acids long. The data are from a study of monozygotic twins with inflammatory bowel disease. Regarding the study as a whole: Since immunosuppressive treatments differed, patient repertoires may have gained added variability. No difference in repertoire similarity was seen between concordant and discordant twins, possibly because power was limited. Support for any single strong IBD-associated signal or clonotype was not found.

This TCR came from a human donor with ulcerative colitis or Crohn's disease, or a healthy co-twin of an affected twin (not recorded which). Sequencing input: blood. The V call is TRBV5-1, the J call TRBJ2-5; TCRdb picks TRBD1, but there is no DNA to check that call. The CDR3: CASSLGHGGSETQYF.